The next 2 T cell receptor beta chains were all read from a single sample in a study of blood T cell repertoires in COVID-19 (TCRdb year 2020). The library was prepared using the immunoSEQ multiplex PCR assay. Imported from immuneACCESS, the table was reduced by TCRdb to in-frame sequences with V and J called. These copies leave out some clones; in studies compared against another copy, an unresolved V gene accounts for under half, and the cause of the remainder is not known. Present in this sample are some 200,000 clones, 82% of which were seen just once. The leading ten clones occupy roughly 12% of the sample. The material sequenced was PBMCs or T cells enriched from blood (not recorded which). These receptors were collected from a man aged 40-50 years who had recovered from COVID-19.

This clone has a handful of counts. The chain recombines TRBV19 with TRBJ1-4; 10 bases match TRBD1. The CDR3 length is 15 residues. Per the germline V gene, CDR1 is LNHDA and CDR2 is SQIVND (reference sequence). With V trimmed by 5 bases and J by 4 bases, 4 bases remained unmatched. Here the CDR3 reads CASSPRDRGNEKLFF. In DNA form, the CDR3 reads TGTGCCAGTAGTCCGAGGGACAGGGGTAATGAAAAACTGTTTTTT. The variable domain in full, completed from reference TRBV19 and TRBJ1-4, reads DGGITQSPKYLFRKEGQNVTLSCEQNLNHDAMYWYRQDPGQGLRLIYYSQIVNDFQKGDIAEGYSVSREKKESFPLTVTSAQKNPTAFYLCASSPRDRGNEKLFFGSGTQLSVL.

This chain connects TRBV7-2 to TRBJ2-4; tentatively, D is TRBD2 (6 bases). CDR1 is SGHTA and CDR2 is FQGNSA in the germline V gene. V dropped 3 bases and J dropped 4 bases, with 16 bases sitting between them. This CDR3 contains 16 residues. CDR3 in amino acids: CASSFQAVAVKNIQYF. The CDR3 DNA follows: TGTGCCAGCAGCTTTCAAGCGGTAGCGGTAAAAAACATTCAGTACTTC.